The 6 T cell receptor beta chains below come from one sample, sequenced in a study of T cell responses to AZD1222 COVID-19 vaccine. This table comes from immunoSEQ multiplex PCR, and its TCRdb copy is limited to in-frame clones, with some not included. The sample has 100,000 to 150,000 clones, 65% to 90% seen once. The starting material was peripheral blood, obtained 28 days after the second AZD1222 dose. These receptor sequences come from an adult who received the AZD1222 COVID-19 vaccine.

The CDR3 loop reads CASSPDRTYGYTF. The CDR3 DNA is TGTGCCAGCAGCCCCGACAGGACCTATGGCTACACCTTC. This chain uses TRBV7-8 with TRBJ1-2, with a possible D match to TRBD1 (6 bases). Trimming shortened V by 5 bases and J by 4 bases, and 11 bases separated the two germline ends. CDR1 and CDR2 (germline): SGHVS, FQNEAQ. This CDR3 region has 13 residues.

The V and J genes are TRBV12-3 or TRBV12-4 and TRBJ2-1; D possibly matches TRBD1 or TRBD2 (5 bases each). There are 12 residues in the CDR3. Trimming took 3 bases from V and 7 from J, leaving 7 bases between them. The chain's CDR3 is CASSFEGNEQFF. CDR3 nucleotides: TGTGCCAGCAGTTTCGAGGGGAATGAGCAGTTCTTC.

DNA of the CDR3: TGTGCCAGCAGTTCAGGGGGGAACGAGCAGTACTTC. Protein sequence: CASSSGGNEQYF. The genes are TRBV27 and TRBJ2-7, with D perhaps matching TRBD1 (7 bases). This CDR3 is 12 amino acids long. V lost 4 bases to trimming and J lost 5 bases, with 9 bases between them. Germline V gene sequence: CDR1 MNHEY, CDR2 SMNVEV (reference sequence).

The chain is built from TRBV4-3 and TRBJ1-4; tentatively, D is TRBD1 (5 bases). The CDR3 has 16 amino acids. The V gene's germline CDR1 is LGHNA and CDR2 YSLEER. V was cut by 4 bases and J by 2 bases, with 14 bases left in between. The CDR3 DNA sequence: TGCGCCAGCAGCCCGGGAGTTGGGACTACTAATGAAAAACTGTTTTTT. The encoded protein is CASSPGVGTTNEKLFF.

The genes are TRBV2 and TRBJ1-3; the D is unclear. Germline V gene sequence: CDR1 SNHLY, CDR2 FYNNEI. V lost 6 bases and J lost 0, with 9 bases in between. This CDR3 has 14 amino acids. CDR3: CASRGQLSGNTIYF. CDR3 DNA: TGTGCCAGCAGAGGGCAACTCTCTGGAAACACCATATATTTT. Full variable domain (remainder filled in from reference TRBV2 and TRBJ1-3): EPEVTQTPSHQVTQMGQEVILRCVPISNHLYFYWYRQILGQKVEFLVSFYNNEISEKSEIFDDQFSVERPDGSNFTLKIRSTKLEDSAMYFCASRGQLSGNTIYFGEGSWLTVV.

For this clone: Relative to the germline gene, one junction end is altered; a read error may explain this. The chain uses TRBV9 and TRBJ1-6; D is undetermined. In germline, CDR1 is SGDLS, CDR2 YYNGEE. This CDR3 spans 15 amino acids. The CDR3 sequence: CAGSVVEGHNSPLHF. CDR3 DNA sequence: TGTGCCGGCAGCGTAGTGGAGGGTCATAATTCACCCCTCCACTTT.